Described below is a single T cell receptor (beta chain) sequence and its context. This record comes from a study of T cell changes during pregnancy in multiple sclerosis. Germline V gene data show CDR1 as GTSNPN and CDR2 as SVGIG (reference sequence). Trimming left V 3 bases short and J 2 bases short, with 8 bases between. The CDR3 length is 12 residues. Using immunoSEQ multiplex PCR, the repertoire was profiled, and TCRdb retains in-frame clones only, with some absent. The sample shows tens of thousands of clones, almost 95% of them seen only once. The chain links TRBV30 to TRBJ2-7; perhaps TRBD1 as D (6 bases). Sequencing was performed on CD4+ T cells from peripheral blood mononuclear cells, taken in the third trimester of pregnancy. This TCR came from a female donor with multiple sclerosis, enrolled in a pregnancy study. CDR3 protein: CAWRQGTYEQYF. CDR3 DNA sequence: TGTGCCTGGAGACAGGGCACCTACGAGCAGTACTTC.